This entry concerns a single TCR beta chain. CDR3 length: 16 residues. Trimming cost V 3 bases and J 1 base, with 14 bases left between them. The germline CDR1 and CDR2 sequences are MRHNA and SNTAGT. Measured with immunoSEQ multiplex PCR; TCRdb has only the in-frame clones, and not every one. The table has 250,000 to 350,000 clones, approximately 86% seen once. The data are from a study of blood T cell repertoires in COVID-19. The source material was PBMCs or T cells enriched from blood (not recorded which). The receptor was isolated from a woman under 30 who had recovered from COVID-19. This chain links TRBV6-4 with TRBJ2-3, with a possible D match to TRBD1 (5 bases). The CDR3 coding sequence is TGTGCCAGCAGTGAAAGGGGCCTCCCCGGCACAGATACGCAGTATTTT. As protein: CASSERGLPGTDTQYF.